These T cell receptor beta chains were read from a single sample in a study of blood T cells in healthy people across ages. TCRdb fed the 5' RACE reads into MiXCR, producing one record per CDR3 protein. The sample includes more than 600,000 distinct CDR3 sequences, 20% to 30% of them seen just once. These sequences were also reported in another study, on T cells of mothers and their children.

Sample: blood. All receptors derive from a boy aged 5-17 years in good health. Each CDR3 is given without its conserved first and last residue. Each record gives: D gene, V gene, J gene, clone size, CDR3 protein. The D gene is left open where the match is weak. Size is stated for part of the rows, as once, few or many counts, or as a class when the clone is expanded.

>TRBD2|TRBV7-2|TRBJ2-4|NA
ASSLARGLAGGGTKNIQY
>NA|TRBV20-1|TRBJ2-5|few
SARRSGETQY
>TRBD1|TRBV5-1|TRBJ2-7|NA
ASSLWTGPGYEQY
>NA|TRBV5-1|TRBJ2-5|NA
ASSLWSGAATQY
>NA|TRBV28|NA|NA
ASSGGTWETQY
>NA|TRBV7-3|TRBJ2-1|NA
ASSLGRVSSYNEQF
>TRBD2|TRBV10-3|TRBJ2-5|NA
AISESYGGGQETQY
>TRBD2|TRBV5-1|NA|NA
ASSPRTSGGEETQY
>TRBD2|TRBV7-9|NA|NA
ASSSGTTSDEQF
>TRBD1|TRBV4-1|TRBJ2-1|NA
ATGTGPSYNEQF
>NA|TRBV15|TRBJ1-3|few
ATSRDGGNTIY
>NA|TRBV24-1|TRBJ2-3|NA
ATSDPEGGDTDTQY
>TRBD2|TRBV7-9|TRBJ2-5|NA
ASSYPGLAGGEETQY
>NA|TRBV2|TRBJ2-7|NA
ASSLVRGALLYEQY
>NA|TRBV18|TRBJ1-5|NA
ASSRDLGEPQH
>TRBD2|TRBV7-2|TRBJ2-5|few
ASSRGLAGLLYQETQY
>NA|TRBV2|TRBJ1-4|NA
ASSEAVGSLNEKLF
>NA|TRBV10-3|TRBJ1-1|few
AISEPKGRENTEAF
>NA|TRBV6-6|TRBJ1-4|few
ASSYSLEDEKLF
>TRBD1|TRBV20-1|TRBJ1-5|NA
SARVGQANQPQH
>TRBD2|TRBV29-1|TRBJ2-7|few
SVSRGGEQY
>NA|TRBV29-1|TRBJ2-1|few
SVLEGGHVNEQF
>TRBD2|TRBV7-6|TRBJ2-2|NA
ASSLPPGGGRSGELF
>NA|TRBV29-1|TRBJ2-6|few
SVATTGSGANVLT
>TRBD1|TRBV5-5|TRBJ2-6|NA
ASSLGQGATGANVLT
>NA|TRBV13|TRBJ2-2|few
ASSLSQKNTGELF
>TRBD1|TRBV6-2/TRBV6-3|TRBJ1-4|NA
ASSDPGQGRANEKLF
>NA|TRBV13|TRBJ2-5|NA
ASSLGSAGRETQY
>NA|TRBV24-1|TRBJ2-3|NA
ATSATNTDTQY
>NA|TRBV10-2|TRBJ2-7|NA
ASSESHYEQY
>NA|TRBV10-3|TRBJ1-1|few
AISESRGTEAF
>NA|TRBV20-1|TRBJ2-7|NA
SAIQGLATFSYEQY
>NA|TRBV18|TRBJ2-7|few
ASSSSPPTGPYEQY
>NA|TRBV12-3/TRBV12-4|TRBJ1-5|NA
ASSPPGLESNQPQH
>NA|TRBV28|TRBJ1-1|few
ASSFPPYFRGNTEAF
>NA|TRBV11-2|TRBJ2-5|NA
ASSSLEGDQETQY
>NA|TRBV29-1|TRBJ1-1|few
SVVNRLSRITEAF
>NA|TRBV7-9|TRBJ2-7|few
ASSLTSQRYEQY
>NA|TRBV13|TRBJ2-5|few
ASSLRLDVETQY
>NA|TRBV4-1|TRBJ1-4|NA
ASSQESATNEKLF
>TRBD2|TRBV12-3/TRBV12-4|TRBJ2-7|NA
ASTTREGFGEQY
>NA|TRBV10-2|NA|few
ASSETDGSYEQY
>TRBD1|TRBV28|TRBJ2-3|NA
ASSPARTGTDTQY
>TRBD2|TRBV7-2|TRBJ2-5|NA
ASSLRGGAETQY
>TRBD2|TRBV2|TRBJ2-1|NA
ASNRGGPSYNEQF
>NA|TRBV2|TRBJ2-1|NA
ASSGAGNNEQF
>NA|TRBV12-3/TRBV12-4|TRBJ1-1|few
ASTVGGNTEAF
>TRBD1|TRBV2|NA|NA
TSGTGFLSYEQY
>NA|TRBV5-1|TRBJ1-2|NA
ASSLAGAGGHT
>NA|TRBV24-1|TRBJ1-1|NA
ATNTEAF